Described below is a single T cell receptor (beta chain) sequence and its context. The junction differs from germline at one of its ends, possibly a read error. The CDR3 is 14 residues long. Germline assignment: CDR1 MNHEY and CDR2 SVGEGT. The data were obtained in a study of blood T cells in healthy people across ages. The authors ran a second PCR of about 6 to 11 cycles using a sample-barcoded 5' primer and a J-beta primer mix. TCRdb reprocessed the 5' RACE reads with MiXCR, giving one entry per CDR3 protein. The data show 800,000 to 1,000,000 distinct CDR3 sequences, with around 48% seen just once and around 15% held by the top ten.

The V and J genes are TRBV6-2 or TRBV6-3 and TRBJ2-7; 7 bases match TRBD1. The sample comprised blood. The receptor was isolated from a young man in good health. In DNA form, the CDR3 reads TGTGCCGGCAGTGTCGACAGGGACGGCTACGAGCAGTACTTC. This codes for CAGSVDRDGYEQYF.